This T cell receptor (beta chain) was captured by sequencing in a study of T cell responses to AZD1222 COVID-19 vaccine. V lost 5 bases and J lost 8, with 9 bases in between. CDR1 MNHEY and CDR2 SVGEGT come from the germline V gene. CDR3 length: 11 residues. This clone was observed a single time. Its antigen remains unidentified. Study-level points and caveats: Spike regions recognized by vaccine-associated CD4 TCRs spanned the protein, led by 160-218 and 743-854. Clonal diversity may have been underestimated in mostly white British donors.

The repertoire was sequenced with immunoSEQ multiplex PCR; TCRdb's copy has only in-frame clones and lacks some. The profile shows about 94,000 clones, roughly 90% of them singletons. The TCR sequence derives from an adult who received the AZD1222 COVID-19 vaccine. The chain links TRBV6-2 or TRBV6-3 to TRBJ1-2; D is unclear. The sample in question was peripheral blood, obtained 28 days after the second AZD1222 dose. The CDR3 DNA follows: TGTGCCAGCAGTGCCAAGGGAGGCTACACCTTC. This sequence encodes CASSAKGGYTF.